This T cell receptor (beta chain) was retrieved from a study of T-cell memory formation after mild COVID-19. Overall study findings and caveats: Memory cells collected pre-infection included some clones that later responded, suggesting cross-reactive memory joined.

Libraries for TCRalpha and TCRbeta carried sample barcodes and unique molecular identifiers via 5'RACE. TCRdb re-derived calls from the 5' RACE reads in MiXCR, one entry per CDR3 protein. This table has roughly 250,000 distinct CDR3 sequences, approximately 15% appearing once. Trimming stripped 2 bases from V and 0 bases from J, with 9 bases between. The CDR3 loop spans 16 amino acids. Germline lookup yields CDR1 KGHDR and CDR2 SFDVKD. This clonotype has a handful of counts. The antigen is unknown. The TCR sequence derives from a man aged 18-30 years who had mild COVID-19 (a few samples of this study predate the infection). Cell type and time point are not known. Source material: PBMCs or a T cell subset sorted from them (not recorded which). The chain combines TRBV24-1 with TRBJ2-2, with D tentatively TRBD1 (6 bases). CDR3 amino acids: CATSDYRVANTGELFF. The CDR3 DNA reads TGTGCCACCAGTGATTACAGGGTCGCGAACACCGGGGAGCTGTTTTTT.